This T cell receptor beta chain derives from a study of radiotherapy plus CTLA-4 blockade in lung cancer. Whole-study context: There were objective responses in approximately 20% of patients, and over 30% had disease control. Study-level points and caveats: Early clone dynamics of blood T cells, plus interferon-beta, reportedly predicted response best. Clones of tumor-derived TCRs expanded in blood after radiotherapy plus ipilimumab.

Some clones are missing from TCRdb's copy, which holds only in-frame ones; the method was immunoSEQ multiplex PCR. The data show about 39,000 clones, roughly 79% seen once. Chemo-refractory metastatic non-small-cell lung cancer patients underwent focal radiation alongside CTLA-4 blockade with ipilimumab. This clone appeared a single time. What it binds is unknown. The CDR3 loop spans 15 amino acids. Germline V gene sequence: CDR1 SGHAT, CDR2 FQNNGV. V lost 2 bases and J lost 5, with 16 bases in between. The sample consisted of peripheral blood, taken from a patient treated with radiotherapy plus ipilimumab. This chain uses TRBV11-2 with TRBJ2-7; D gene ambiguous. The receptor was derived from a human donor with non-small cell lung cancer that progressed on radiotherapy plus ipilimumab. The CDR3 region has the DNA TGTGCCAGCAGCTTAATTGCGGCCCCGGCGGACGAGCAGTACTTC. This encodes CASSLIAAPADEQYF.